This record concerns one TCR beta chain sequence. The data derive from a study of T cells expressing NK-cell markers. At the level of the study: Each TCR beta repertoire originated in sorted T cells that were CD3+CD56+NKG2C+, CD3+CD56+NKG2C- or CD3+CD56-NKG2C+.

With UMIs, 5'RACE template switching was used to make TCR beta cDNA. TCRdb reprocessed the 5' RACE reads and stores each CDR3 protein as one record, lacking DNA. In total, the table holds roughly 350,000 distinct CDR3 sequences. Germline CDR1 and CDR2: KGHDR and SFDVKD. The CDR3 is 15 residues long. Sequencing input: blood T cells: a sorted CD56 or NKG2C T cell subset, CD4+ or CD8+ T cells, or bulk PBMC T cells (not recorded which). The V and J genes are TRBV24-1 and TRBJ2-3. The sequence was collected from a man aged 18-69 years in good health. CDR3 in amino acids: CATSVADTPTDTQYF.